The 9 T cell receptor beta chains presented below share a single source sample, sequenced in a study of blood T cells in healthy people across ages. The second PCR ran roughly 6 to 11 cycles with a sample-barcoded 5' primer and J-beta primers. TCRdb re-called the 5' RACE reads through MiXCR, storing one row per CDR3 protein. The repertoire includes roughly 680,000 distinct CDR3 sequences, roughly 21% of them detected once, and 3.6% sits in the top ten. Sequencing was done on a sample of blood. These receptors came from a man in his 70s in good health.

The chain links TRBV20-1 to TRBJ1-5, with 8 bases identical to TRBD1. CDR1 and CDR2 from the germline V gene are DFQATT and SNEGSKA (reference sequence). Losses at the gene ends were 5 bases for V and 5 bases for J; bases not matched to a gene: 8. The CDR3 runs to 14 residues. In DNA form, the CDR3 reads TGCAGTGCTTTCGGACAGGGAAGGGATCAGCCCCAGCATTTT. As protein: CSAFGQGRDQPQHF.

The chain links TRBV20-1 to TRBJ2-5; D gene unclear. Trimming left V 6 bases short and J 5 bases short, with 22 bases between. CDR3 length equals 15 residues. In germline, CDR1 is DFQATT, CDR2 SNEGSKA (reference sequence). CDR3 sequence reads: CSAQEMELLGETQYF. The CDR3 DNA reads TGCAGTGCCCAAGAGATGGAACTTCTGGGGGAGACCCAGTACTTC.

This clonotype was observed a few times. The chain recombines TRBV3-1 with TRBJ2-5, with D possibly TRBD1 on 5 matching bases. Trimming pared 2 bases from V and 3 bases from J, leaving 10 bases between. The CDR3 is 14 residues long. Germline V CDR1 and CDR2: LGHDT, YNNKEL (reference sequence). The DNA of the CDR3 is TGTGCCAGCAGCCAACTGGGCAGGGAAGAGACCCAGTACTTC. It yields the protein CASSQLGREETQYF.

The chain links TRBV3-1 to TRBJ2-7; 15 positions agree with TRBD2. J lost 6 bases, V lost 5 bases, and 2 bases had no gene match. This CDR3 is built from 14 residues. Germline-derived CDR1 and CDR2 are LGHDT and YNNKEL (reference sequence). CDR3 in amino acids: CASSWTSGRGEQYF. CDR3 nucleotides: TGTGCCAGCAGCTGGACTAGCGGGAGGGGCGAGCAGTACTTC.

The table lists this clonotype with many counts. The rearrangement uses TRBV4-1 and TRBJ2-1, with D perhaps being TRBD1 or TRBD2 (5 bases each). CDR1 is MGHRA and CDR2 is YSYEKL in the germline V gene. The CDR3 extends over 14 amino acids. Trimming pared 3 bases from V and 2 bases from J, leaving 8 bases between. The CDR3: CASSQMGPYNEQFF. In nucleotides, the CDR3 is TGCGCCAGCAGCCAGATGGGACCCTACAATGAGCAGTTCTTC.

This clonotype was seen a handful of times. The genes are TRBV15 and TRBJ2-4; D unresolved. Deletions cut 7 bases from V and 8 bases from J, with 12 bases between. This CDR3 has 12 amino acids. Germline V gene lookup returns CDR1 LNHNV and CDR2 YYDKDF (reference sequence). The CDR3 loop reads CATTMSSDIQYF. The CDR3 DNA follows: TGTGCCACCACGATGAGTTCGGACATTCAGTACTTC.

This clonotype has ten or more counts. CDR3 nucleotides: TGCAGCGTCCCACCCCCGGCCAGGGGTAATGAGCAGTTCTTC. Translating it yields CSVPPPARGNEQFF. The rearrangement links TRBV29-1 to TRBJ2-1; perhaps TRBD1 as D (6 bases). This CDR3 is built from 14 residues. Germline loops: CDR1 SQVTM, CDR2 ANQGSEA. Trimming removed 6 bases at V and 7 bases at J, with 19 bases between.

CDR3 in amino acids: CSASKTSASSYNEQFF. In nucleotides, the CDR3 is TGCAGTGCTAGTAAGACTAGCGCGTCTTCCTACAATGAGCAGTTCTTC. The genes are TRBV20-1 and TRBJ2-1, with 8 bases identical to TRBD2. V shed 3 bases and J 1 base; nucleotides not matched to a gene: 8. CDR3 size: 16 residues. The germline V gene encodes CDR1 DFQATT and CDR2 SNEGSKA (reference sequence).

Only a few counts were recorded for this clonotype. The gene calls are TRBV20-1 and TRBJ2-1; perhaps TRBD1 as D (6 bases). The CDR3 extends over 13 amino acids. V was trimmed by 3 bases and J by 5 bases, leaving 11 bases between them. The germline gives CDR1 DFQATT, CDR2 SNEGSKA (reference sequence). This CDR3 reads CSAREGQNNEQFF. The DNA of the CDR3 is TGCAGTGCTAGGGAAGGACAGAACAATGAGCAGTTCTTC.